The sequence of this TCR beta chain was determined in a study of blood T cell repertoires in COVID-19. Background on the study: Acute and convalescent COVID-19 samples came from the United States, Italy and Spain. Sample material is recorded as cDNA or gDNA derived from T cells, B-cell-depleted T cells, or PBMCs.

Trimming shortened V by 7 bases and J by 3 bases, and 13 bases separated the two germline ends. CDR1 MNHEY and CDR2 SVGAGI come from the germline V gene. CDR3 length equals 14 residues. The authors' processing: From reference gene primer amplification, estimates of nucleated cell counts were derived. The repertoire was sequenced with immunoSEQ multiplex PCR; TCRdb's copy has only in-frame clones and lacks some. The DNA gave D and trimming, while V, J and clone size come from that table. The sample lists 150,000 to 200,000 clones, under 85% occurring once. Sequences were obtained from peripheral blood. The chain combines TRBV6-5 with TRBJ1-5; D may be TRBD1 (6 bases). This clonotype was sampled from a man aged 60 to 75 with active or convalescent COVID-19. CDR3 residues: CASTTRGANQPQHF. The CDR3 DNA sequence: TGTGCCAGCACCACGCGGGGGGCCAATCAGCCCCAGCATTTT.